The 5 T cell receptor beta chains given below trace back to one sample, sequenced in a study of blood T cell repertoires in COVID-19. Repertoires were generated with immunoSEQ multiplex PCR, while TCRdb's copy carries only in-frame clones and drops some. The data contain roughly 190,000 clones, roughly 80% of them singletons. Material: peripheral blood. These receptors all come from a man aged 30 to 39 with active or convalescent COVID-19.

In this sample, this clone turned up a few times. This chain connects TRBV28 to TRBJ1-6; D may be TRBD1 (5 bases). Germline V CDR1 and CDR2: MDHEN, SYDVKM. The V end was cut by 7 bases, the J end by 3 bases, with 19 bases between. The CDR3 covers 17 residues. CDR3 DNA sequence: TGTGCCAGCACCCCCTCGGGGGGAGGGGACTATAATTCACCCCTCCACTTT. It yields the protein CASTPSGGGDYNSPLHF.

The chain has TRBV7-8 and TRBJ1-3; D might be TRBD1 (6 bases). Germline V gene lookup returns CDR1 SGHVS and CDR2 FQNEAQ. The CDR3 covers 16 residues. Trimming cost V 0 bases and J 2 bases, with 11 bases left between them. The CDR3: CASSLATPGAGNTIYF. CDR3 DNA sequence: TGTGCCAGCAGCTTAGCAACCCCAGGGGCTGGAAACACCATATATTTT.

CDR3: CATSDRRTGAYEQYF. The DNA for the CDR3 is TGTGCCACCAGTGACCGACGGACAGGGGCCTACGAGCAGTACTTC. The chain recombines TRBV24-1 with TRBJ2-7; TRBD1 matches 9 bases. Losses at the gene ends were 4 bases for V and 2 bases for J; bases not matched to a gene: 5. The CDR3 has 15 amino acids. CDR1 is KGHDR, CDR2 SFDVKD, per germline.

The J gene is TRBJ1-4, the V gene TRBV20-1; no definite D call. Deletions cut 1 base from V and 15 bases from J, with 12 bases between. Germline CDR1 is DFQATT and CDR2 is SNEGSKA (reference sequence). This CDR3 has 11 amino acids. The CDR3 bases are TGCAGTGCTAGAGGGGCCCGGGAGGTGTTTTTT. Protein sequence: CSARGAREVFF.

Concerning this clone: Relative to the germline gene, one junction end is altered; a read error may explain this. This chain joins TRBV18 and TRBJ1-1; possibly TRBD1 for D (6 bases). Germline CDR1 reads KGHSH; CDR2 reads LQKENI. The CDR3 runs 15 residues. The CDR3: CASSPQRGRDTEAFF. The CDR3 region has the DNA TGTGCCAGCTCGCCACAAAGGGGGAGGGACACTGAAGCTTTCTTT.